These 26 T cell receptor beta chains were sequenced from one sample in a study of cytomegalovirus exposure and HLA in healthy donors. The PCR ran on 60 Vbeta and 13 Jbeta primers. Clones were sequenced by immunoSEQ multiplex PCR, and TCRdb holds only the in-frame ones, with some missing. The table records roughly 190,000 clones, 75% to 90% of them present only once. The sample was PBMCs. These receptors originate from a man aged 25 to 45 in good health and CMV-seronegative.

A word on this clone: Mismatch with germline at one junction end may stem from a read error. The DNA of the CDR3 is TGTGCCAGCAGTTACGGTGGCAGCTCTGGGGCCAACGGCCTGACTTTC. Its protein product is CASSYGGSSGANGLTF. The rearrangement links TRBV6-5 to TRBJ2-6; the D gene is possibly TRBD1 (5 bases). CDR3 length: 16 residues. Looked up from germline, CDR1 is MNHEY and CDR2 is SVGAGI.

This clone was detected only a few times. V usage is TRBV27 and J usage is TRBJ1-5; 7 bases line up with TRBD1. Germline CDR1 and CDR2: MNHEY and SMNVEV (reference sequence). The CDR3 spans 17 residues. The V gene end was trimmed by 8 bases and the J gene end by 4 bases; junction bases not matched to a gene: 17. Written as DNA, the CDR3 is TGTGCCAGCTCCAGAGCAGCCCACTCCAGGGGGAATCAGCCCCAGCATTTT. Amino acid sequence: CASSRAAHSRGNQPQHF.

This rearrangement joins TRBV9 to TRBJ2-7; 10 bases map to TRBD2. The junction had 7 bases not matched to a gene; V was cut back by 0 bases and J by 4 bases. Germline CDR1 and CDR2: SGDLS and YYNGEE. This CDR3 is built from 16 residues. CDR3 sequence (DNA): TGTGCCAGCAGCGTAGATACCGGGACTAGCGTTTACGAGCAGTACTTC. It specifies CASSVDTGTSVYEQYF.

The V call is TRBV4-2, the J call TRBJ2-4, with D maybe TRBD1 (5 bases). V lost 0 bases and J lost 0, with 15 bases in between. Looked up from germline, CDR1 is LGHNA and CDR2 is YNFKEQ. The CDR3 contains 18 residues. The CDR3 here is CASSQDSHGHLAKNIQYF. CDR3 sequence (DNA): TGTGCCAGCAGCCAAGACTCGCACGGACACCTAGCCAAAAACATTCAGTACTTC.

Comment on this clone: Other DNA sequences within the sample encode an identical CDR3. This sequence joins TRBV7-2 and TRBJ2-6; no reliable D call. This CDR3 is 15 amino acids long. The germline V gene encodes CDR1 SGHTA and CDR2 FQGNSA. Deletions cut 4 bases from V and 2 bases from J, with 9 bases between. CDR3 bases: TGTGCCAGCAGCTCCGGCGGAACTGGGGCCAACGTCCTGACTTTC. It codes for CASSSGGTGANVLTF.

The chain couples TRBV7-9 to TRBJ1-4, with 11 bases lining up with TRBD1. The CDR3 length is 12 residues. V trimming: 10 bases; J trimming: 7 bases; junction bases outside the gene matches: 2. Per the germline V gene, CDR1 is SEHNR and CDR2 is FQNEAQ (reference sequence). The CDR3 region has the DNA TGTGCCACCGGACAGGGGGCTGAAAAACTGTTTTTT. Protein product: CATGQGAEKLFF. The full variable domain, its missing parts supplied by reference TRBV7-9 and TRBJ1-4, is DTGVSQNPRHKITKRGQNVTFRCDPISEHNRLYWYRQTLGQGPEFLTYFQNEAQLEKSRLLSDRFSAERPKGSFSTLEIQRTEQGDSAMYLCATGQGAEKLFFGSGTQLSVL.

CDR3 sequence reads: CASSLEDISNQPQHF. The CDR3, as DNA: TGCGCCAGCAGCCTTGAGGACATTAGCAATCAGCCCCAGCATTTT. The chain uses TRBV4-1 and TRBJ1-5, with D maybe TRBD1 (5 bases). V was clipped by 4 bases and J by 0 bases, with 10 bases between them. The CDR3 runs 15 residues. Germline V gives CDR1 MGHRA, CDR2 YSYEKL.

This chain links TRBV15 with TRBJ2-5; D might be TRBD2 (5 bases). The J call may be in error: the DNA end matches TRBJ2-7 better. There are 16 residues in the CDR3. Germline CDR1 is LNHNV and CDR2 is YYDKDF (reference sequence). CDR3 sequence: CATSRVRGDLSYEQYF. The CDR3 nucleotides read TGTGCCACCAGCAGAGTCCGGGGAGACCTGTCCTACGAGCAGTACTTC.

The V gene is TRBV19, the J gene TRBJ1-1; no clear D gene. Trimming pared 6 bases from V and 3 bases from J, leaving 17 bases between. Germline CDR1 and CDR2: LNHDA and SQIVND (reference sequence). CDR3 length equals 15 residues. This chain's CDR3 is CASSRSLGWDTEAFF. CDR3 in DNA: TGTGCCAGTAGCCGCAGCCTCGGGTGGGACACTGAAGCTTTCTTT.

Concerning this clone: An end of the junction does not agree with germline; a read error may underlie this. This chain links TRBV7-9 with TRBJ1-5, with D hard to call. The germline V gene has CDR1 SEHNR and CDR2 FQNEAQ (reference sequence). The CDR3 sequence is 15 residues long. The chain's CDR3 is CSSSLGGQINQPQHF. CDR3 sequence (DNA): TGTTCCAGCAGCTTAGGAGGTCAGATCAATCAGCCCCAGCATTTT.

The chain uses TRBV7-9 and TRBJ1-1, with 9 bases that match TRBD1. Germline assignment: CDR1 SEHNR and CDR2 FQNEAQ (reference sequence). CDR3 length: 18 amino acids. V was clipped by 4 bases and J by 5 bases; unmatched bases: 17. The CDR3 loop reads CASSSSVLGSTGGTEAFF. Here the CDR3 DNA reads TGTGCCAGCAGCTCATCCGTATTGGGGTCGACAGGGGGTACTGAAGCTTTCTTT.

This clone was detected only once. J is TRBJ1-1 and V is TRBV2, with TRBD1 matching 7 bases. The CDR3 is made up of 15 amino acids. Trimming took 4 bases from V and 4 from J; bases not matched to a gene: 9. Per the germline V gene, CDR1 is SNHLY and CDR2 is FYNNEI. CDR3 sequence (DNA): TGTGCCAGCAGTGTCCGCCTAGGGGGCACCACTGAAGCTTTCTTT. As protein: CASSVRLGGTTEAFF.

The gene calls are TRBV19 and TRBJ1-5; 7 positions match TRBD1. Germline V lookup: CDR1 LNHDA, CDR2 SQIVND (reference sequence). The CDR3 is made up of 16 amino acids. The V segment lost 3 bases and the J segment 9 bases; nucleotides outside the gene matches: 14. CDR3: CASSIFQGDLVGPQHF. CDR3 bases: TGTGCCAGTAGTATCTTCCAGGGGGACCTAGTTGGGCCCCAGCATTTT.

The genes are TRBV6-1 and TRBJ1-1; tentatively, D is TRBD1 (6 bases). The CDR3 spans 13 residues. Trimming took off 7 bases at V and 5 bases at J, with 14 bases between the two ends. Germline CDR1 MNHNS, CDR2 SASEGT. Here the CDR3 reads CASIFGTPTEAFF. The CDR3, as DNA: TGTGCCAGCATCTTCGGGACACCTACTGAAGCTTTCTTT.

The V gene is TRBV7-2, the J gene TRBJ1-1; D may be TRBD1 (5 bases). The CDR3 covers 13 residues. Trimming took off 6 bases at V and 6 bases at J, with 14 bases between the two ends. Germline V CDR1 and CDR2: SGHTA, FQGNSA. This CDR3 reads CASSSTGSAEAFF. CDR3 nucleotides: TGTGCCAGCAGTTCTACAGGTTCGGCTGAAGCTTTCTTT.

This chain connects TRBV19 to TRBJ1-1; D is unclear. CDR3 length: 13 residues. Deletions cut 5 bases from V and 1 base from J, with 8 bases between. Per germline, CDR1 LNHDA and CDR2 SQIVND (reference sequence). CDR3 coding DNA: TGTGCCAGTAGTTGGGCAGGGAACACTGAAGCTTTCTTT. Residues: CASSWAGNTEAFF.

Points on this clone: An end of the junction differs from the germline gene, which may be a read error. V usage is TRBV20-1 and J usage is TRBJ2-1; tentatively, D is TRBD1 (6 bases). The CDR3 covers 11 residues. Germline CDR1 reads DFQATT; CDR2 reads SNEGSKA (reference sequence). The CDR3 DNA sequence: TGCAGTGCTGCCTACAGGGACCGCTCGGTCTTC. As protein: CSAAYRDRSVF.

This rearrangement joins TRBV29-1 to TRBJ2-7, with TRBD2 identical over 11 bases. The junction had 2 bases not matched to a gene; V was cut back by 6 bases and J by 4 bases. This CDR3 is 12 amino acids long. Germline CDR1 is SQVTM and CDR2 is ANQGSEA. CDR3 sequence: CSVGLAAYEQYF. CDR3 DNA: TGCAGCGTGGGACTAGCGGCGTACGAGCAGTACTTC.

The chain employs TRBV18 and TRBJ1-1, with D perhaps matching TRBD1 (6 bases). The germline gives CDR1 KGHSH, CDR2 LQKENI. The CDR3 consists of 13 residues. V was cut by 5 bases and J by 5 bases, with 12 bases left in between. CDR3 region: CASSTTDRTEAFF. In nucleotides, the CDR3 is TGTGCCAGCTCAACAACCGACAGGACTGAAGCTTTCTTT. Full variable domain (rest looked up from reference TRBV18 and TRBJ1-1): NAGVMQNPRHLVRRRGQEARLRCSPMKGHSHVYWYRQLPEEGLKFMVYLQKENIIDESGMPKERFSAEFPKEGPSILRIQQVVRGDSAAYFCASSTTDRTEAFFGQGTRLTVV.

The chain is built from TRBV5-1 and TRBJ2-3; D is uncertain. The CDR3 totals 14 residues. The germline V gene encodes CDR1 SGHRS and CDR2 YFSETQ. Between the trimmed V and J ends, which lost 5 bases and 0 bases, there was a span of 10 bases. The CDR3 is CASREQSSTDTQYF. CDR3 DNA: TGCGCCAGCAGAGAACAAAGTAGCACAGATACGCAGTATTTT. Filled out from reference TRBV5-1 and TRBJ2-3, the complete variable domain reads KAGVTQTPRYLIKTRGQQVTLSCSPISGHRSVSWYQQTPGQGLQFLFEYFSETQRNKGNFPGRFSGRQFSNSRSEMNVSTLELGDSALYLCASREQSSTDTQYFGPGTRLTVL.

This clone was observed a single time. This sequence joins TRBV4-1 and TRBJ1-4; maybe TRBD1 (5 bases). Germline V gives CDR1 MGHRA, CDR2 YSYEKL. This CDR3 is built from 14 residues. V lost 3 bases to trimming and J lost 6 bases, with 11 bases between them. Written as DNA, the CDR3 is TGCGCCAGCAGCCAGGGGCGGGGCGATGAAAAACTGTTTTTT. This sequence encodes CASSQGRGDEKLFF.

The chain combines TRBV7-9 with TRBJ1-2, with a weak D call TRBD1 (6 bases). The germline CDR1 and CDR2 sequences are SEHNR and FQNEAQ (reference sequence). Trimming left V 5 bases short and J 5 bases short, with 9 bases between. This CDR3 has 12 residues. CDR3 sequence: CASSGQGYGYTF. The CDR3 DNA is TGTGCCAGCAGCGGGCAGGGGTATGGCTACACCTTC.

The CDR3: CASALGAGGYEQYF. In DNA form, the CDR3 reads TGTGCCAGCGCCCTTGGGGCGGGGGGGTACGAGCAGTACTTC. The chain has TRBV9 and TRBJ2-7, with TRBD2 matching over 9 bases. The CDR3 extends over 14 amino acids. V was clipped by 7 bases and J by 4 bases; unmatched bases: 9. Germline V gene sequence: CDR1 SGDLS, CDR2 YYNGEE.

The rearrangement uses TRBV19 and TRBJ2-3; 7 nucleotides agree with TRBD1. This CDR3 comprises 16 residues. The J segment lost 0 bases and the V segment lost 4 bases, leaving 7 bases of the junction unmatched. CDR1 and CDR2 (germline): LNHDA, SQIVND (reference sequence). The chain's CDR3 is CASSNRHRGSTDTQYF. CDR3 coding DNA: TGTGCCAGTAGTAACCGCCACAGGGGAAGCACAGATACGCAGTATTTT.

The chain joins TRBV19 to TRBJ2-7; D might be TRBD1 (6 bases). V lost 5 bases and J 0 bases, leaving 8 bases between the germline ends. Germline lookup yields CDR1 LNHDA and CDR2 SQIVND (reference sequence). The CDR3 contains 13 residues. This CDR3 reads CASSGDNSYEQYF. The DNA for the CDR3 is TGTGCCAGTAGTGGGGACAACTCCTACGAGCAGTACTTC.

This clone was detected a few times. This sequence joins TRBV7-9 and TRBJ2-7; weak D call: TRBD2 (5 bases). This CDR3 has 15 amino acids. The germline V gene has CDR1 SEHNR and CDR2 FQNEAQ (reference sequence). Trimming removed 0 bases at V and 1 base at J, with 10 bases between. For the CDR3, the DNA is TGTGCCAGCAGCTTAGCCCTCACGGGGTCCTACGAGCAGTACTTC. Amino acids: CASSLALTGSYEQYF.